A single sample is the source of the 5 T cell receptor beta chains below, sequenced in a study of tumor-infiltrating lymphocytes in oesophageal squamous cell carcinoma. One entry per CDR3 protein results from TCRdb running MiXCR on the PCR reads. The sample comprises about 21,000 distinct CDR3 sequences, under 40% of which are singletons, and more than 30% rests with the top ten. The sample was esophageal tumor tissue. The receptor source for this set is a male donor with esophageal squamous cell carcinoma.

This clonotype was picked up a small number of times. V and J are TRBV7-2 and TRBJ2-7; 9 bases align to TRBD2. The CDR3 is made up of 15 amino acids. The V and J ends lost 2 bases and 7 bases, in that order; junction bases with no gene match: 9. The V gene's germline CDR1 is SGHTA and CDR2 FQGNSA. The CDR3 DNA sequence: TGTGCCAGCAGCTTAAGGTCTAGCGGGACGGGTGAGCAGTACTTC. Translation gives CASSLRSSGTGEQYF.

V and J are TRBV6-6 and TRBJ2-3; the match to TRBD1 covers 7 bases. With V trimmed by 0 bases and J by 2 bases, 5 bases remained unmatched. Germline V gene lookup returns CDR1 MNHNY and CDR2 SVGAGI (reference sequence). CDR3 length: 16 residues. As DNA, the CDR3 is TGTGCCAGCAGTTACTCAGGGGGCCGCGCCACAGATACGCAGTATTTT. Translating gives CASSYSGGRATDTQYF.

This clonotype was detected only once. Lacking the conserved final phenylalanine or tryptophan, this CDR3 likely reflects a read error. It is unclear where the CDR3 begins or ends on the DNA, so no DNA is shown, and the CDR3 is as TCRdb lists it. The rearrangement links TRBV7-6 to TRBJ2-7. The germline CDR1 and CDR2 sequences are SGHVS and FNYEAQ. Inclusive of both ends, the CDR3 amounts to 15 amino acids. The CDR3 is CAGSFLRVKRTSSTS.

About this clonotype: Relative to the germline gene, one junction end is altered; a read error may explain this. This chain connects TRBV12-3 or TRBV12-4 to TRBJ2-7; the D gene is possibly TRBD2 (6 bases). The CDR3 is 14 residues long. The CDR3 protein is CASSFSGSGGELYF. Here the CDR3 DNA reads TGTGCCAGCAGTTTTTCGGGCTCGGGCGGGGAGCTGTACTTC.

The chain employs TRBV24-1 and TRBJ2-1, with D tentatively TRBD1 or TRBD2 (5 bases each). The J call may be faulty, since TRBJ2-7 better matches the DNA end. Per the germline V gene, CDR1 is KGHDR and CDR2 is SFDVKD. The CDR3 contains 13 residues. CDR3 sequence: CATRKGARDTQYF. The CDR3 region has the DNA TGTGCCACCAGGAAGGGAGCCAGGGATACGCAGTACTTC.